Described below is a single T cell receptor (beta chain) sequence and its context. Its antigen is undetermined. This sample stems from a study of shared clonotypes between healthy human individuals. The donor cohort consisted entirely of Caucasian adults residing in Nashville, Tennessee. Tens of millions of PBMCs served as the genomic DNA source for unsorted samples. TCRdb's table, derived via immunoSEQ multiplex PCR, lists solely in-frame clones and lacks some. In the table there are about 480,000 clones, about four fifths of which are singletons. Study-wide results and limits: Donor scarcity curtailed the genetic and exposure-history diversity represented herein.

There are 20 residues in the CDR3. CDR1 and CDR2 (germline): ENHRY, SYGVKD. V lost 3 bases to trimming and J lost 3 bases; unmatched junction nucleotides: 23. This TCR came from a woman in her thirties or forties in good health. Some clones in this sample may be carry-over from other donors' samples. The sequenced sample was PBMCs. The rearrangement uses TRBV10-3 and TRBJ2-7; TRBD2 agrees at 7 bases. The CDR3 sequence: CAISDLAGRQLASRGYEQYF. The CDR3 nucleotides read TGTGCCATCAGTGATCTGGCCGGTCGACAACTAGCGTCAAGGGGCTACGAGCAGTACTTC.